The text below deals with one TCR beta chain. The target antigen is unknown. The V and J ends lost 3 bases and 1 base respectively, with 12 bases between them. The germline CDR1 and CDR2 sequences are LNHNV and YYDKDF (reference sequence). This CDR3 has 16 amino acids. This entry belongs to a study of cytomegalovirus exposure and HLA in healthy donors. General study findings and limits: Later on, a genetic analysis was performed. It linked a missense variant in DCLRE1C with V- and J-gene trimming of TCR beta. Highly shared sequence variants in one cluster were likely a sequencing artifact.

PCR involved 60 Vbeta and 13 Jbeta primers. Generated by immunoSEQ multiplex PCR, the TCRdb table keeps only in-frame clones and is missing some. Altogether approximately 100,000 clones are present, about 74% being singletons, with the ten largest covering about a sixth. Sequencing was done on a sample of PBMCs. V gene TRBV15 combines with J gene TRBJ2-2; tentative D call: TRBD1 (6 bases). This clonotype was sampled from a man between 60 and 70 years old in good health and CMV-seropositive. Here the CDR3 reads CATSRRQAGNTGELFF. DNA for the CDR3: TGTGCCACCAGCAGGAGACAGGCCGGGAACACCGGGGAGCTGTTTTTT.